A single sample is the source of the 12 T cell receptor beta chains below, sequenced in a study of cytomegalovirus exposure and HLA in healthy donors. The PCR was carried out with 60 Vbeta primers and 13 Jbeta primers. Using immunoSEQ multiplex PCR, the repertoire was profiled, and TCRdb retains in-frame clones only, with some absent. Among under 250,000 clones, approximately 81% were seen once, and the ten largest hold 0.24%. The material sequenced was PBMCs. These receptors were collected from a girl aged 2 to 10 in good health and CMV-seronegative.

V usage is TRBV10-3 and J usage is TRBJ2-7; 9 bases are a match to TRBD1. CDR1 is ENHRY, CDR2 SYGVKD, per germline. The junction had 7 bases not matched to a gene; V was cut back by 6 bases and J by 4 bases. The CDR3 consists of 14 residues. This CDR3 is CAISHRDRAYEQYF. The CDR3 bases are TGTGCCATCAGCCACCGGGACAGGGCGTACGAGCAGTACTTC.

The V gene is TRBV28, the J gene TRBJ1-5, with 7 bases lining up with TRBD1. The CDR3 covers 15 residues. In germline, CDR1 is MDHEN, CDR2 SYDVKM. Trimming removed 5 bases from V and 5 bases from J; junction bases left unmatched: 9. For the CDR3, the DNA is TGTGCCAGCAGTCAGTGGACAGGAGGGGATCAGCCCCAGCATTTT. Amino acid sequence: CASSQWTGGDQPQHF.

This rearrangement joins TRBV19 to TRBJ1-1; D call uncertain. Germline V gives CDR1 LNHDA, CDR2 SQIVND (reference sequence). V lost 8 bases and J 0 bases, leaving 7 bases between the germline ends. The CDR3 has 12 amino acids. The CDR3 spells CASSVMNTEAFF. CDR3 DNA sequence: TGTGCCAGTTCGGTAATGAACACTGAAGCTTTCTTT.

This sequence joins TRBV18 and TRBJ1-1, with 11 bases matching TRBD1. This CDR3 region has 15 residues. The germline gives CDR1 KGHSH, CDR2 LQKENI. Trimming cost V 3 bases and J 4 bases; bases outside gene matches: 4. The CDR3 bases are TGTGCCAGCTCACCGGACAGGGGGCGAGGCACTGAAGCTTTCTTT. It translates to CASSPDRGRGTEAFF.

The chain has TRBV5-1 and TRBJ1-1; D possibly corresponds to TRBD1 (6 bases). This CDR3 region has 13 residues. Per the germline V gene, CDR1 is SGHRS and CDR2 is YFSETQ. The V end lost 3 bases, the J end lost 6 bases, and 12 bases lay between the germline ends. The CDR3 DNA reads TGCGCCAGCAGCTGGCAGGGGACCTCTGAAGCTTTCTTT. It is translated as CASSWQGTSEAFF.

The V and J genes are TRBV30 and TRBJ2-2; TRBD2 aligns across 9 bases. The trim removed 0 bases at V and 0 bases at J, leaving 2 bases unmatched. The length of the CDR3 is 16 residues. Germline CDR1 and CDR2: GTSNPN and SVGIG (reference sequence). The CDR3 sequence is CAWSVLAGANTGELFF. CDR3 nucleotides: TGTGCCTGGAGTGTCTTAGCGGGGGCGAACACCGGGGAGCTGTTTTTT.

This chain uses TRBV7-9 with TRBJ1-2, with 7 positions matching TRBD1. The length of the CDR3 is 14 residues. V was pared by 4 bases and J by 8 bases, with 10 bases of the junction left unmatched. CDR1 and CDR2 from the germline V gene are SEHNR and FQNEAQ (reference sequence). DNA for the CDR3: TGTGCCAGCAGCTACCTACAGGGGATTGACGGCTACACCTTC. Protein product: CASSYLQGIDGYTF. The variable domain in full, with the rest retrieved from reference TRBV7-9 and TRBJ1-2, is DTGVSQNPRHKITKRGQNVTFRCDPISEHNRLYWYRQTLGQGPEFLTYFQNEAQLEKSRLLSDRFSAERPKGSFSTLEIQRTEQGDSAMYLCASSYLQGIDGYTFGSGTRLTVV.

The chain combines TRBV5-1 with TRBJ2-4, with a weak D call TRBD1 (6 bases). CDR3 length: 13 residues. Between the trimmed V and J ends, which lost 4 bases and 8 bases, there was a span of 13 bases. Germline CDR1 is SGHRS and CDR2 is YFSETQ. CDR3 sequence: CASSGRKGDIQYF. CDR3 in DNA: TGCGCCAGCAGCGGCAGGAAGGGGGACATTCAGTACTTC. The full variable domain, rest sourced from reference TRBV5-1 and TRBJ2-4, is KAGVTQTPRYLIKTRGQQVTLSCSPISGHRSVSWYQQTPGQGLQFLFEYFSETQRNKGNFPGRFSGRQFSNSRSEMNVSTLELGDSALYLCASSGRKGDIQYFGAGTRLSVL.

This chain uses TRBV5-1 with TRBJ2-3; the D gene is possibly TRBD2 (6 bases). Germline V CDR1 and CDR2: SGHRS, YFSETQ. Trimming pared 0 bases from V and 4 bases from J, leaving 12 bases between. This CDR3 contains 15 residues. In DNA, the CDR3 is TGCGCCAGCAGCTTGGAAGAGCGGGCGGCAGATACGCAGTATTTT. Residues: CASSLEERAADTQYF.

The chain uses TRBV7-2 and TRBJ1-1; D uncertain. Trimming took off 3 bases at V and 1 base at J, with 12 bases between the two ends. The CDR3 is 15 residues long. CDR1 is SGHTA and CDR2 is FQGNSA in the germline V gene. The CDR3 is CASSFVERTNTEAFF. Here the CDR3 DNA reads TGTGCCAGCAGCTTTGTAGAACGCACGAACACTGAAGCTTTCTTT. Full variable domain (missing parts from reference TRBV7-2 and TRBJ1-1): GAGVSQSPSNKVTEKGKDVELRCDPISGHTALYWYRQSLGQGLEFLIYFQGNSAPDKSGLPSDRFSAERTGGSVSTLTIQRTQQEDSAVYLCASSFVERTNTEAFFGQGTRLTVV.

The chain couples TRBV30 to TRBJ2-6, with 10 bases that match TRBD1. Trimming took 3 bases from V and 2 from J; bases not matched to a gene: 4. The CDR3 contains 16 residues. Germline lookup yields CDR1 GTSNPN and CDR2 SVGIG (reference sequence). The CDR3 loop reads CAWRGQGSPGANVLTF. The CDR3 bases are TGTGCCTGGAGGGGACAGGGGTCCCCTGGGGCCAACGTCCTGACTTTC.

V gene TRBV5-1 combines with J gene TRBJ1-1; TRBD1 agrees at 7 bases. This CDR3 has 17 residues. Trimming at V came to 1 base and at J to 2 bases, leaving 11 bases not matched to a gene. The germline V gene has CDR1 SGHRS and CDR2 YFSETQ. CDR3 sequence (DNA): TGCGCCAGCAGCTTGAAGGGACGACAGGGAGGAAACACTGAAGCTTTCTTT. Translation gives CASSLKGRQGGNTEAFF. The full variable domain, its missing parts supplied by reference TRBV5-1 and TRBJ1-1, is KAGVTQTPRYLIKTRGQQVTLSCSPISGHRSVSWYQQTPGQGLQFLFEYFSETQRNKGNFPGRFSGRQFSNSRSEMNVSTLELGDSALYLCASSLKGRQGGNTEAFFGQGTRLTVV.